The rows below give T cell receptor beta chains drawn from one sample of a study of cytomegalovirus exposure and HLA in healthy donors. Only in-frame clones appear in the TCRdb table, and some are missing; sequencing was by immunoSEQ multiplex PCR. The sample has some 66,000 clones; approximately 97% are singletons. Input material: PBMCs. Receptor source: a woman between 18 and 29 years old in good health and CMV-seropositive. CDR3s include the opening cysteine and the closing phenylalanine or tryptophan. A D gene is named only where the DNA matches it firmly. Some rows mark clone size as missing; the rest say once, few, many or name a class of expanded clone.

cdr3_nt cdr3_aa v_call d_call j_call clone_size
TGCGCCAGCAGCCAAGAGGCGGGCCTATCCTACGAGCAGTACTTC CASSQEAGLSYEQYF TRBV4-1 - TRBJ2-7 -
TGTGCCTGGGGAGCGAGGGACGAGCAGTACTTC CAWGARDEQYF TRBV30 - TRBJ2-7 -
TGTGCCAGCTGTCCGGGGACAGGGTCTTATGGCTACACCTTC CASCPGTGSYGYTF TRBV28 TRBD1 TRBJ1-2 -
TGTGCCAGCAGCTCCATCTTCGCGGGACGCCAAGAGGGAGATACGCAGTATTTT CASSSIFAGRQEGDTQYF TRBV7-8 - TRBJ2-3 -
TGTGCCAGCAGCTTAGGGGGAGGGAGTAGGAACGAGCAGTACTTC CASSLGGGSRNEQYF TRBV11-2 TRBD2 TRBJ2-7 -
TGCAGCGTTGAATTCACGGAGGGCTATGGCTACACCTTC CSVEFTEGYGYTF TRBV29-1 - TRBJ1-2 -
TGTGCCAGCAGTCCGTCTCCCGGGACTAGCGGGAGACCCGAGCAGTACTTC CASSPSPGTSGRPEQYF TRBV27 TRBD2 TRBJ2-7 -
TGTGCCAGCAGTGCGAGTATAGGGCAGGGGGCTAGAAATGAGCAGTTCTTC CASSASIGQGARNEQFF TRBV6-1 TRBD1 TRBJ2-1 -
TGTGCCAGTAGTCAGGGGGAAAAACTGTTTTTT CASSQGEKLFF TRBV19 - TRBJ1-4 -
TGTGCCAGCACATGGGCTAGCGGGGACAATGAGCAGTTCTTC CASTWASGDNEQFF TRBV2 TRBD2 TRBJ2-1 -
TGTGCCAGCAGCTTAAGGCGGGAGGGCTCAGAGACCCAGTACTTC CASSLRREGSETQYF TRBV11-2 TRBD2 TRBJ2-5 -
TGTGCCAGCAGGCCATTCCCCCCCACTAGCGGGAGTGTCGGCTACGAGCAGTACTTC CASRPFPPTSGSVGYEQYF TRBV27 TRBD2 TRBJ2-7 -
TGTGCCAGCTCGAGCCAACAGGGAGACTATGGCTACACCTTC CASSSQQGDYGYTF TRBV18 - TRBJ1-2 -
TGTGCCAGCAGCCACCCTAAAGATACGCAGTATTTT CASSHPKDTQYF TRBV6-5 - TRBJ2-3 -
TGTGCCAGCGGGACACCGGGACAGGGGATCAATGAGCAGTTCTTC CASGTPGQGINEQFF TRBV28 TRBD1 TRBJ2-1 -
TGTGCCAGCAGCTTGGATCCGGGAGGGCCAAACATTCAGTACTTC CASSLDPGGPNIQYF TRBV5-4 TRBD2 TRBJ2-4 -
TGTGCCAGCAGCTTAAGCCCTGCTAGCGGGAACACCGGGGAGCTGTTTTTT CASSLSPASGNTGELFF TRBV7-3 TRBD2 TRBJ2-2 -
TGTGCCAGCAGCCTTCGGACAGGACCACTTCCAACCGGGGAGCTGTTTTTT CASSLRTGPLPTGELFF TRBV4-2 TRBD1 TRBJ2-2 -
TGCAGCGTTGTACGGCGGCTGAACACTGAAGCTTTCTTT CSVVRRLNTEAFF TRBV29-1 - TRBJ1-1 -
TGTGCCAGCAGCCGGGACAACTCTGGAAACACCATATATTTT CASSRDNSGNTIYF TRBV6-5 - TRBJ1-3 -
TGTGCCAGCAGCGCAACCGGGACAAAAGGGTTCAATGAGCAGTTCTTC CASSATGTKGFNEQFF TRBV9 - TRBJ2-1 once
TGCGCCAGCGGCATGGGACTAAAGTTACCCCACTCCTACAATGAGCAGTTCTTC CASGMGLKLPHSYNEQFF TRBV10-1 TRBD2 TRBJ2-1 once
TGTGCCAGCAGCTTGGCGTCAGGGTGGGGAGAAAAACTGTTTTTT CASSLASGWGEKLFF TRBV7-2 - TRBJ1-4 -
TGCGCCAGCAGCCAAGACAGGAACTCTGGAAACACCATATATTTT CASSQDRNSGNTIYF TRBV4-1 - TRBJ1-3 -
TGTGCCAGCAGTGGGACTAGCGGGAGAGATGGCACAGATACGCAGTATTTT CASSGTSGRDGTDTQYF TRBV27 TRBD2 TRBJ2-3 -
TGTGCCAGCAGTGAACAGGTATCCTACGAGCAGTACTTC CASSEQVSYEQYF TRBV25-1 - TRBJ2-7 -
TGTGCCGGTGGGAGGGAGGGCCGCCGCGAGCAGTACTTC CAGGREGRREQYF TRBV2 TRBD2 TRBJ2-7 -
TGTGCCAGCAGTTTGCAGGACTACAATGAGCAGTTCTTC CASSLQDYNEQFF TRBV27 - TRBJ2-1 -
TGCGCCAGCAGCCAAGGAGGTCAAGAGACCCAGTACTTC CASSQGGQETQYF TRBV4-1 - TRBJ2-5 -
TGCGCCAGCAGCTTGGGGGGGGAAAACATTCAGTACTTC CASSLGGENIQYF TRBV5-1 - TRBJ2-4 once
TGCAGCGTGAGACAGGGAAGGGACACCATATATTTT CSVRQGRDTIYF TRBV29-1 TRBD1 TRBJ1-3 -
TGTGCCAGCAGTTTATGGGACAGAACCTCTGGAAACACCATATATTTT CASSLWDRTSGNTIYF TRBV28 - TRBJ1-3 -
TGTGCCTGGAGTGTTGGGGGGTTCACCGGGGAGCTGTTTTTT CAWSVGGFTGELFF TRBV30 - TRBJ2-2 once
TGTGCCTGGGGTGCCCAGGGACAGGGCTCTGAAAAACTGTTTTTT CAWGAQGQGSEKLFF TRBV30 TRBD1 TRBJ1-4 -
TGTGCCAGCAGTTACCCGGGACAGGAGGCAATCTATGGCTACACCTTC CASSYPGQEAIYGYTF TRBV28 TRBD1 TRBJ1-2 once
TGTGCCATCAGTCCCGGGACAGGGCCCTACGAGCAGTACTTC CAISPGTGPYEQYF TRBV10-3 TRBD1 TRBJ2-7 -
TGTGCCAGTAATAACGGACAGGGTTTGAGGAACACTGAAGCTTTCTTT CASNNGQGLRNTEAFF TRBV19 TRBD1 TRBJ1-1 once
TGTGCCAGCAGTTTATACAGGAGAGATACGCAGTATTTT CASSLYRRDTQYF TRBV6-1 - TRBJ2-3 -
TGCGCCAGCAGCCCCCACAGGGGGGCAGGTGGCAACGAGCAGTACTTC CASSPHRGAGGNEQYF TRBV5-1 TRBD1 TRBJ2-7 -
TGTGCCAGCAGGACCGGGAGAACCTACGAGCAGTACTTC CASRTGRTYEQYF TRBV21-1 - TRBJ2-7 -
TGTGCCAGCAGCGGACGGACTAGCGGGATACGGTACAATGAGCAGTTCTTC CASSGRTSGIRYNEQFF TRBV7-2 TRBD2 TRBJ2-1 -
TGTGCCAGCAGCCCCATCTCAGGGATAGGGACTGAAGCTTTCTTT CASSPISGIGTEAFF TRBV7-9 - TRBJ1-1 -
TGTGCTAGCAGCCTGGGGGGGCTCCAAGAGACCCAGTACTTC CASSLGGLQETQYF TRBV7-7 - TRBJ2-5 once
TGTGCCACCAGCAGAGGGCAATCCGGGGAGCTGTTTTTT CATSRGQSGELFF TRBV15 - TRBJ2-2 -
TGTGCCAGCAGGGCACAGGGGTACGAGCAGTACTTC CASRAQGYEQYF TRBV6-5 TRBD1 TRBJ2-7 -
TGTGCCTGGAGCAACCTCCGGACTAGCGGGAGCTCCTACGAGCAGTACTTC CAWSNLRTSGSSYEQYF TRBV30 TRBD2 TRBJ2-7 -
TGTGCCAGCAGTCTAGATAGTGGGAATGAGCAGTTCTTC CASSLDSGNEQFF TRBV28 - TRBJ2-1 -
TGCAGCGTGGTAAGTTTTCTCGACAGAAACCAAGAGACCCAGTACTTC CSVVSFLDRNQETQYF TRBV29-1 - TRBJ2-5 -
TGCGCCAGCAGCCAAGACACAGGGGATTCCTACGAGCAGTACTTC CASSQDTGDSYEQYF TRBV4-1 TRBD1 TRBJ2-7 -
TGTGCCAGCAGCTTAGCGCTTGGGACTAGCGGAGTGTACTTC CASSLALGTSGVYF TRBV7-9 TRBD2 TRBJ2-5 -
TGTGCCAGCAGCTCAAGCATTAGGGGAGAGACCCAGTACTTC CASSSSIRGETQYF TRBV7-2 - TRBJ2-5 -
TGTGCCAGCAGTTACAGCGGGAGGACAGATACGCAGTATTTT CASSYSGRTDTQYF TRBV28 TRBD2 TRBJ2-3 -
TGTGCCAGCAGTTACTCCGAGACAGGGGGCTACGAGCAGTACTTC CASSYSETGGYEQYF TRBV27 TRBD1 TRBJ2-7 -
TGTGCCTGGAGTGTACCCCCTTCACCGGGACTAGCGGGACCGACAGATACGCAGTATTTT CAWSVPPSPGLAGPTDTQYF TRBV30 TRBD2 TRBJ2-3 once
TGTGCCAGCAGCTTACCCGGGACAGGGTACTCCTACGAGCAGTACTTC CASSLPGTGYSYEQYF TRBV7-9 TRBD1 TRBJ2-7 -
TGTGCCAGCAGTACGGGGTTTCCTGAAGCTTTCTTT CASSTGFPEAFF TRBV28 - TRBJ1-1 -
TGTGCTAGTGGTTTGGCCACAGGGGGCGGGAGCACAGATACGCAGTATTTT CASGLATGGGSTDTQYF TRBV12-5 TRBD1 TRBJ2-3 -
TGTGCCAGCAGCTTAAGAGGGAACGGCTACACCTTC CASSLRGNGYTF TRBV7-3 - TRBJ1-2 -
TGTGCCAGCAGCCTCCGACAGGGCTGGGGTGAGCAGTTCTTC CASSLRQGWGEQFF TRBV7-3 TRBD1 TRBJ2-1 -
TGTGCCAGCAGCTTAGTGTCAGGGGGCTTGGAGACCCAGTACTTC CASSLVSGGLETQYF TRBV7-9 TRBD1 TRBJ2-5 -